Presented here are 30 T cell receptor beta chains from one specimen sequenced in a study of T cell changes during pregnancy in multiple sclerosis. Libraries were prepared by immunoSEQ multiplex PCR; TCRdb keeps only in-frame clonotypes and omits some of them. Counted here are under 45,000 clones, 85% to 95% occurring once; the ten biggest clones make up approximately 0.44%. This specimen was CD4+ T cells from peripheral blood mononuclear cells, taken in the third trimester of pregnancy. These receptors all come from a female donor in good health, enrolled as a control in a pregnancy study.

This chain uses TRBV7-9 with TRBJ2-1, with D perhaps TRBD2 (6 bases). The CDR3 is 11 amino acids. V was shortened by 5 bases and J by 10 bases, with 9 bases between the two germline ends. Germline V gene sequence: CDR1 SEHNR, CDR2 FQNEAQ (reference sequence). CDR3: CASSDSGEQFF. The DNA of the CDR3 is TGTGCCAGCAGCGATAGCGGCGAGCAGTTCTTC.

This clone was counted a single time. The chain is built from TRBV6-5 and TRBJ1-5; maybe TRBD1 (5 bases). The CDR3 is 14 amino acids. V was shortened by 0 bases and J by 4 bases, with 7 bases between the two germline ends. Germline V gives CDR1 MNHEY, CDR2 SVGAGI. CDR3 amino acids: CASSYSSGNQPQHF. In DNA form, the CDR3 reads TGTGCCAGCAGTTACTCTTCAGGGAATCAGCCCCAGCATTTT.

The gene calls are TRBV5-1 and TRBJ2-5; D uncertain. Per germline, CDR1 SGHRS and CDR2 YFSETQ. V was cut by 2 bases and J by 3 bases, with 11 bases left in between. CDR3 size: 14 residues. CDR3 in DNA: TGCGCCAGCAGCTTAGGAGACTCAGAAGAGACCCAGTACTTC. Protein product: CASSLGDSEETQYF.

The rearrangement joins TRBV18 to TRBJ2-2; possibly TRBD1 for D (6 bases). Germline CDR1 and CDR2: KGHSH and LQKENI. The CDR3 has 15 residues. Trimming left V 6 bases short and J 0 bases short, with 11 bases between. The CDR3 is CASSLNRANTGELFF. The CDR3 DNA is TGTGCCAGCTCTCTAAACAGGGCGAACACCGGGGAGCTGTTTTTT. Together with reference TRBV18 and TRBJ2-2, the CDR3 gives the full variable domain: NAGVMQNPRHLVRRRGQEARLRCSPMKGHSHVYWYRQLPEEGLKFMVYLQKENIIDESGMPKERFSAEFPKEGPSILRIQQVVRGDSAAYFCASSLNRANTGELFFGEGSRLTVL.

This clone was counted only a few times. V gene TRBV7-8 combines with J gene TRBJ2-7; D call uncertain. The CDR3 has 13 residues. CDR1 and CDR2 from the germline V gene are SGHVS and FQNEAQ. Trimming removed 1 base from V and 2 bases from J, with 6 bases in between. The CDR3 DNA is TGTGCCAGCAGCTTAGGTAGTCCCTACGAGCAGTACTTC. This codes for CASSLGSPYEQYF.

The DNA of the CDR3 is TGTGCCAGCAGCTTAATGGGGACAGCCCCGGATGGCTACACCTTC. Its protein product is CASSLMGTAPDGYTF. The J gene is TRBJ1-2, the V gene TRBV7-3; 7 positions agree with TRBD1. This CDR3 contains 15 residues. In germline, CDR1 is SGHTA, CDR2 FQGTGA. With V trimmed by 1 base and J by 6 bases, 8 bases remained unmatched.

The chain links TRBV6-6 to TRBJ2-1; TRBD1 matches 7 bases. This CDR3 is 16 amino acids long. Germline V gene sequence: CDR1 MNHNY, CDR2 SVGAGI (reference sequence). With V trimmed by 6 bases and J by 7 bases, 15 bases remained unmatched. The CDR3 coding sequence is TGTGCCAGCAGGGCCAGGACAGGATCACAGGGGAATGAGCAGTTCTTC. Its translation: CASRARTGSQGNEQFF.

The rearrangement joins TRBV18 to TRBJ2-5; TRBD2 matches 9 bases. With 6 bases clipped from V and 4 bases from J, the junction kept 9 bases outside the gene matches. Germline CDR1 reads KGHSH; CDR2 reads LQKENI. The CDR3 runs 15 residues. Here the CDR3 DNA reads TGTGCCAGCTCGCCCCTAGCGGGGTGGGGAGAGACCCAGTACTTC. Residues: CASSPLAGWGETQYF.

The chain recombines TRBV7-3 with TRBJ1-2, with D maybe TRBD1 (6 bases). Germline V gives CDR1 SGHTA, CDR2 FQGTGA. V was cut by 5 bases and J by 7 bases, with 20 bases left in between. CDR3 size: 15 residues. The CDR3 DNA follows: TGTGCCAGCAGCCAACAGGCAAACAGGGATTCTGGCTACACCTTC. Translating it yields CASSQQANRDSGYTF.

This sequence joins TRBV4-2 and TRBJ1-2, with D hard to call. This CDR3 comprises 15 residues. The V end was cut by 0 bases, the J end by 2 bases, with 10 bases between. CDR1 is LGHNA and CDR2 is YNFKEQ in the germline V gene. CDR3 bases: TGTGCCAGCAGCCAAGAGGCAGGAGGGAACTATGGCTACACCTTC. This translates into CASSQEAGGNYGYTF.

The CDR3 DNA reads as TGTGCCAGCAGCTTACAGGACAGTTCCTACGAGCAGTACTTC. This translates into CASSLQDSSYEQYF. This rearrangement joins TRBV7-9 to TRBJ2-7, with a weak D call TRBD1 (6 bases). Trimming cost V 2 bases and J 1 base, with 9 bases left between them. Germline CDR1 is SEHNR and CDR2 is FQNEAQ (reference sequence). This CDR3 spans 14 amino acids. The full variable domain, in which reference TRBV7-9 and TRBJ2-7 provide the parts outside the CDR3, is DTGVSQNPRHKITKRGQNVTFRCDPISEHNRLYWYRQTLGQGPEFLTYFQNEAQLEKSRLLSDRFSAERPKGSFSTLEIQRTEQGDSAMYLCASSLQDSSYEQYFGPGTRLTVT.

The chain couples TRBV5-1 to TRBJ2-1, with 13 nucleotides matching TRBD2. Germline loops: CDR1 SGHRS, CDR2 YFSETQ. The V and J ends lost 7 bases and 7 bases, in that order; junction bases with no gene match: 8. This CDR3 comprises 15 residues. DNA for the CDR3: TGCGCCAGCCTCCCACTAGCGGGGGGGCCTAATGAGCAGTTCTTC. This codes for CASLPLAGGPNEQFF.

The V gene is TRBV11-2, the J gene TRBJ1-1, with a weak D call TRBD1 (5 bases). From germline, CDR1 is SGHAT and CDR2 FQNNGV. The CDR3 has 15 amino acids. V shed 5 bases and J shed 2 bases, with 15 bases lying between them. The CDR3 is CASSGGLLSNTEAFF. Here the CDR3 DNA reads TGTGCCAGCAGCGGGGGACTCTTATCAAACACTGAAGCTTTCTTT.

The DNA of the CDR3 is TGTGCCAGCAGCGTTCAATCCGGGACACTATCTGGGGCCAACGTCCTGACTTTC. Protein sequence: CASSVQSGTLSGANVLTF. This chain links TRBV7-3 with TRBJ2-6; the D gene is possibly TRBD1 (6 bases). CDR1 and CDR2 (germline): SGHTA, FQGTGA. Deletions cut 5 bases from V and 1 base from J, with 18 bases between. This CDR3 comprises 18 residues.

This clone has a handful of counts. This chain connects TRBV9 to TRBJ1-1; D call uncertain. Germline V gene sequence: CDR1 SGDLS, CDR2 YYNGEE. This CDR3 comprises 13 residues. The ends were cut back, 2 bases at V and 0 bases at J, with 5 bases in the middle. CDR3 region: CASSVTLNTEAFF. The CDR3, as DNA: TGTGCCAGCAGCGTGACATTGAACACTGAAGCTTTCTTT.

CDR3 in DNA: TGTGCCAGCAGGCGTTTCGATCAGCCCCAGCATTTT. It translates to CASRRFDQPQHF. The V call is TRBV28, the J call TRBJ1-5; D call uncertain. There are 12 residues in the CDR3. The V and J ends lost 6 bases and 5 bases respectively, with 8 bases between them. The germline gives CDR1 MDHEN, CDR2 SYDVKM.

The chain uses TRBV9 and TRBJ1-2; 11 nucleotides match TRBD1. The CDR3 is made up of 15 amino acids. V lost 2 bases, J lost 4 bases, and 4 bases stayed unmatched. CDR1 and CDR2 from the germline V gene are SGDLS and YYNGEE. The chain's CDR3 is CASSVGQGAVYGYTF. CDR3 nucleotides: TGTGCCAGCAGCGTCGGACAGGGGGCGGTCTATGGCTACACCTTC.

V usage is TRBV4-2 and J usage is TRBJ2-7; 12 nucleotides match TRBD1. This CDR3 has 16 residues. Per germline, CDR1 LGHNA and CDR2 YNFKEQ. V was pared by 1 base and J by 5 bases, with 6 bases of the junction left unmatched. This chain's CDR3 is CASSQARDRGLDEQYF. CDR3 in DNA: TGTGCCAGCAGCCAAGCCCGGGACAGGGGGCTCGACGAGCAGTACTTC.

The chain employs TRBV2 and TRBJ1-2, with 10 bases that match TRBD1. Germline V CDR1 and CDR2: SNHLY, FYNNEI. The CDR3 extends over 16 amino acids. J was trimmed by 4 bases and V by 0 bases; bases with no gene match: 5. The CDR3 sequence is CASSEALRDRGYGYTF. In DNA, the CDR3 is TGTGCCAGCAGTGAAGCCCTCCGGGACAGGGGCTATGGCTACACCTTC. The full variable domain, completed using reference TRBV2 and TRBJ1-2, is EPEVTQTPSHQVTQMGQEVILRCVPISNHLYFYWYRQILGQKVEFLVSFYNNEISEKSEIFDDQFSVERPDGSNFTLKIRSTKLEDSAMYFCASSEALRDRGYGYTFGSGTRLTVV.

Concerning this clone: The germline gene is not matched at one end of the junction; a read error may be the cause. V is TRBV18 and J is TRBJ2-1; 9 bases fit TRBD1. The CDR3 length is 14 residues. CDR1 is KGHSH, CDR2 LQKENI, per germline. CDR3 DNA: TGTGCCAGCTCCCCCGGGACAGGGTCCGCAAGTTTTGTCTTC. Residues: CASSPGTGSASFVF.

V usage is TRBV6-5 and J usage is TRBJ1-1; D gene uncertain. Germline V gene data show CDR1 as MNHEY and CDR2 as SVGAGI. This CDR3 is built from 13 residues. V gave up 6 bases and J gave up 1 base, with 9 bases separating them. Written as DNA, the CDR3 is TGTGCCAGCAGAATGAACAAGAACACTGAAGCTTTCTTT. This encodes CASRMNKNTEAFF.

This clone appeared a single time. V is TRBV20-1 and J is TRBJ2-7, with 7 bases lining up with TRBD1. CDR1 DFQATT and CDR2 SNEGSKA come from the germline V gene (reference sequence). The CDR3 extends over 11 amino acids. With 6 bases clipped from V and 2 bases from J, the junction kept 1 base outside the gene matches. CDR3 coding DNA: TGCAGTGCGCAGGGGGCCTACGAGCAGTACTTC. This sequence encodes CSAQGAYEQYF.

As regards this clone: The same CDR3 arises from other DNA sequences in this sample as well. V is TRBV6-5 and J is TRBJ2-7; D is possibly TRBD1 (6 bases). The CDR3 consists of 14 residues. The germline V gene encodes CDR1 MNHEY and CDR2 SVGAGI. The ends were cut back, 2 bases at V and 4 bases at J, with 12 bases in the middle. CDR3 DNA: TGTGCCAGCAGTTACCTACAGGGTGGGTACGAGCAGTACTTC. Its translation: CASSYLQGGYEQYF.

The CDR3 coding sequence is TGTGCCAGCAGTTCTCAGGGTCCCACCGGGGAGCTGTTTTTT. It encodes CASSSQGPTGELFF. The J gene is TRBJ2-2, the V gene TRBV2, with D maybe TRBD1 (5 bases). V lost 5 bases and J lost 4, with 11 bases in between. The CDR3 length is 14 residues. Per germline, CDR1 SNHLY and CDR2 FYNNEI.

This clone was recorded a few times. V is TRBV2 and J is TRBJ1-1; the D gene is possibly TRBD1 (5 bases). The CDR3 is 13 residues long. Germline V gene data show CDR1 as SNHLY and CDR2 as FYNNEI. Trimming cost V 7 bases and J 1 base, with 10 bases left between them. The CDR3 bases are TGTGCCAGCAAGGGGTTGGGGAACACTGAAGCTTTCTTT. Protein product: CASKGLGNTEAFF.

This chain joins TRBV6-1 and TRBJ2-7; TRBD1 agrees at 11 bases. The CDR3 length is 13 residues. V lost 7 bases to trimming and J lost 4 bases; unmatched junction nucleotides: 3. Looked up from germline, CDR1 is MNHNS and CDR2 is SASEGT. The CDR3 loop is CASNRDRGYEQYF. The CDR3 coding sequence is TGTGCCAGCAACCGGGACAGGGGGTACGAGCAGTACTTC.

V and J are TRBV7-2 and TRBJ2-3, with TRBD2 matching 15 bases. The V gene's germline CDR1 is SGHTA and CDR2 FQGNSA. This CDR3 comprises 16 residues. The ends lost 5 bases at V and 3 bases at J; junction bases unmatched: 3. The chain's CDR3 is CASSRGLAGGTDTQYF. The CDR3 DNA reads as TGTGCCAGCAGCCGGGGACTAGCGGGGGGAACAGATACGCAGTATTTT.

The DNA for the CDR3 is TGTGCCTGGAGTTTGCAGTCTGAAAAACTGTTTTTT. This codes for CAWSLQSEKLFF. This chain joins TRBV30 and TRBJ1-4; D remains ambiguous. Trimming took off 2 bases at V and 7 bases at J, with 8 bases between the two ends. This CDR3 is 12 amino acids long. The V gene's germline CDR1 is GTSNPN and CDR2 SVGIG (reference sequence).

This clone has just one count. The chain carries TRBV5-3 and TRBJ1-2; 7 bases map to TRBD1. TRBV5-3 is filed as an ORF, its function uncertain. This CDR3 spans 11 amino acids. V gave up 9 bases and J gave up 8 bases; unmatched junction bases: 7. The CDR3 sequence: CAIHLGGGYTF. CDR3 bases: TGTGCCATCCATCTAGGGGGCGGCTACACCTTC.

J is TRBJ2-1 and V is TRBV2; D not resolved. V was pared by 6 bases and J by 9 bases, with 9 bases between. Germline V gene lookup returns CDR1 SNHLY and CDR2 FYNNEI. This CDR3 comprises 11 residues. Here the CDR3 reads CASSGWSEQFF. For the CDR3, the DNA is TGTGCCAGCAGCGGGTGGAGTGAGCAGTTCTTC.